The 10 T cell receptor beta chains below were found in one sample sequenced in a study of T-cell memory formation after mild COVID-19. In TCRdb, the 5' RACE reads were re-called with MiXCR into one record per CDR3 protein. Of 120,000 or so distinct CDR3 sequences in the sample, about a sixth were seen once. The sequenced material came from PBMCs or a T cell subset sorted from them (not recorded which). Receptors were obtained from a man between 18 and 35 years old who had mild COVID-19 (a few samples of this study predate the infection). Cell type and time point are not known.

J is TRBJ2-4 and V is TRBV5-1; TRBD1 is a possible D gene (6 bases). V was shortened by 0 bases and J by 1 base, with 14 bases between the two germline ends. This CDR3 contains 17 residues. The V gene's germline CDR1 is SGHRS and CDR2 YFSETQ. CDR3 in amino acids: CASSLVGARVAKNIQYF. CDR3 nucleotide sequence: TGCGCCAGCAGCTTGGTGGGGGCCCGGGTCGCCAAAAACATTCAGTACTTC.

A note on this clonotype: This may stem from a read error, because a much larger clone lies one nucleotide away. The rearrangement joins TRBV12-3 or TRBV12-4 to TRBJ2-3; 8 nucleotides align to TRBD2. The CDR3 is 16 amino acids. Losses at the gene ends were 5 bases for V and 1 base for J; bases not matched to a gene: 8. The CDR3 spells CASSPQRAGGTDTQYF. The DNA for the CDR3 is TGTGCCAGCAGTCCTCAACGAGCGGGGGGCACAGATACGCAGTATTTT.

The V call is TRBV18, the J call TRBJ2-2; D unclear. The V end lost 3 bases, the J end lost 4 bases, and 12 bases lay between the germline ends. Germline CDR1 KGHSH, CDR2 LQKENI. This CDR3 has 15 amino acids. The CDR3, as DNA: TGTGCCAGCTCACCGGACGGTACGCCCACCGGGGAGCTGTTTTTT. Encoded protein: CASSPDGTPTGELFF.

V and J are TRBV6-2 or TRBV6-3 and TRBJ2-7; D gene uncertain. The ends were cut back, 5 bases at V and 7 bases at J, with 18 bases in the middle. The CDR3 has 14 amino acids. Germline CDR1 reads MNHEY; CDR2 reads SVGEGT. CDR3 loop: CASSKTEIVQEQYF. The CDR3 region has the DNA TGTGCCAGCAGTAAAACCGAAATAGTACAAGAGCAGTACTTC.

The rearrangement uses TRBV9 and TRBJ2-1, with 9 bases fitting TRBD2. The CDR3 spans 16 residues. V dropped 4 bases and J dropped 8; count of bases not matched to a gene: 13. The germline CDR1 and CDR2 sequences are SGDLS and YYNGEE. CDR3 amino acids: CASSPGIGGGEHEQFF. The CDR3 nucleotides read TGTGCCAGCAGCCCAGGGATCGGCGGGGGGGAACATGAGCAGTTCTTC.

This clonotype was detected only a few times. This sequence joins TRBV28 and TRBJ2-5, with 8 nucleotides matching TRBD1. CDR3 length: 14 amino acids. Germline trimming cut 6 bases from V and 0 bases from J; bases unmatched to any gene: 3. The germline V gene encodes CDR1 MDHEN and CDR2 SYDVKM. CDR3 nucleotides: TGTGCCAGCAGCACGGACAGGGACCAAGAGACCCAGTACTTC. Protein: CASSTDRDQETQYF.

In its sample, this clonotype was seen a few times. The rearrangement uses TRBV7-2 and TRBJ2-3; D not certain. The germline V gene has CDR1 SGHTA and CDR2 FQGNSA. This CDR3 region has 15 residues. V dropped 3 bases and J dropped 3 bases, with 13 bases sitting between them. The CDR3 sequence is CASSLSSPLTDTQYF. The CDR3 bases are TGTGCCAGCAGCTTGAGTAGCCCGTTGACAGATACGCAGTATTTT.

This rearrangement joins TRBV12-3 or TRBV12-4 to TRBJ2-5, with 11 bases lining up with TRBD2. The CDR3 extends over 12 amino acids. The trim removed 5 bases at V and 12 bases at J, leaving 5 bases unmatched. This CDR3 is CASSPSTSGKYF. The DNA for the CDR3 is TGTGCCAGCAGTCCCTCGACTAGCGGGAAGTACTTC.

In nucleotides, the CDR3 is TGTGCCTGGACCAAGGGGAACCGGAATCAGCCCCAGCATTTT. Translated, it gives CAWTKGNRNQPQHF. The chain recombines TRBV30 with TRBJ1-5, with D maybe TRBD1 (5 bases). The CDR3 sequence is 14 residues long. Germline V gene data show CDR1 as GTSNPN and CDR2 as SVGIG (reference sequence). The V and J ends lost 4 bases and 4 bases respectively, with 14 bases between them.

This clonotype showed up just a few times. This rearrangement joins TRBV7-2 to TRBJ1-5; D not resolved. Germline V CDR1 and CDR2: SGHTA, FQGNSA. Trimming took 4 bases from V and 4 from J, leaving 11 bases between them. The CDR3 totals 14 residues. CDR3 sequence (DNA): TGTGCCAGCAGCTCTGGCAGGTATAATCAGCCCCAGCATTTT. Its translation is CASSSGRYNQPQHF. The whole variable domain, remainder taken from reference TRBV7-2 and TRBJ1-5, is GAGVSQSPSNKVTEKGKDVELRCDPISGHTALYWYRQSLGQGLEFLIYFQGNSAPDKSGLPSDRFSAERTGGSVSTLTIQRTQQEDSAVYLCASSSGRYNQPQHFGDGTRLSIL.